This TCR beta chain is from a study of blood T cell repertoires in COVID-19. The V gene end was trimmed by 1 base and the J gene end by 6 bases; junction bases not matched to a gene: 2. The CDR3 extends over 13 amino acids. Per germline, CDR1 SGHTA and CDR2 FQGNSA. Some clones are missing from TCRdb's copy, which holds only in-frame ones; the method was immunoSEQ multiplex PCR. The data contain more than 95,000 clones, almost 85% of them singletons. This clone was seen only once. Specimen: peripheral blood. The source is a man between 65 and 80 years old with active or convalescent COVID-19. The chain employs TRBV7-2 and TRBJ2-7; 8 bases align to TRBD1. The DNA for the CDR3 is TGTGCCAGCAGCTTAGGGACAGGGAGCGAGCAGTACTTC. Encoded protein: CASSLGTGSEQYF.